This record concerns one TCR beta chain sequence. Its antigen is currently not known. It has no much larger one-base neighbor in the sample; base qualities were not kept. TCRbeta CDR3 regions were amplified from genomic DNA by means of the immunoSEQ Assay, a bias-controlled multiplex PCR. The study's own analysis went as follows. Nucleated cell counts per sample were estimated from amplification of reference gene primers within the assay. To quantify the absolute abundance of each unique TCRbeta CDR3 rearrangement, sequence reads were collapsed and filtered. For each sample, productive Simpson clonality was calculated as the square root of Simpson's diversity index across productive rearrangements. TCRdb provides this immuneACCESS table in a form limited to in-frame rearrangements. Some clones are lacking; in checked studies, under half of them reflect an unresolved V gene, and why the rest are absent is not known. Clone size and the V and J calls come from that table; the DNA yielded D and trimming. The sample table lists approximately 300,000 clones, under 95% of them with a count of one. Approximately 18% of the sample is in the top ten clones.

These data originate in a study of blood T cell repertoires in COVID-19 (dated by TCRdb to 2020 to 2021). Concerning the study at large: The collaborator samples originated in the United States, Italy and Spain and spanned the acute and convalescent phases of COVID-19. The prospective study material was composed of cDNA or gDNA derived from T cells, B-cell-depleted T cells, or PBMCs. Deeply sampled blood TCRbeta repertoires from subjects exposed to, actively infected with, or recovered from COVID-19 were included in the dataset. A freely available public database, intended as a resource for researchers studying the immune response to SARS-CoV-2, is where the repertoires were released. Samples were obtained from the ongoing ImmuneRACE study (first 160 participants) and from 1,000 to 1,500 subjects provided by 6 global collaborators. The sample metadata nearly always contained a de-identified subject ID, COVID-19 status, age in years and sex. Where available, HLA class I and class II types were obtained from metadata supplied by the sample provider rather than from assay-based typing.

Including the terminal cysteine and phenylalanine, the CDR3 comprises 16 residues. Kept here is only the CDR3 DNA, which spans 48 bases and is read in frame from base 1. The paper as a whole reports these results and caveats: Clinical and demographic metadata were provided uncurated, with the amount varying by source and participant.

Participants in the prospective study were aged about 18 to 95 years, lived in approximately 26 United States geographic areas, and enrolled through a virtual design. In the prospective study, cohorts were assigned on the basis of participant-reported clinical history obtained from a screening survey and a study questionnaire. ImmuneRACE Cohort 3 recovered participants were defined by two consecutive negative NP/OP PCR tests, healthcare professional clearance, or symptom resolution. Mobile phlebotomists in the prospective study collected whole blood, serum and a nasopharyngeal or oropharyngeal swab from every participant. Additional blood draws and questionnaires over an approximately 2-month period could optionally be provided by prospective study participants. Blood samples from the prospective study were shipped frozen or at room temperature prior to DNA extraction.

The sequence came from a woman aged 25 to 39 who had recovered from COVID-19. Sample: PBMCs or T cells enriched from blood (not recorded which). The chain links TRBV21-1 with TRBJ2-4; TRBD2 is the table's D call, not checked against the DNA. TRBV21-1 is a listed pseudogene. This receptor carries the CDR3 CASSKISRDWGGGQYF. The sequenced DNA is TGTGCCAGCAGCAAAATCTCCCGGGACTGGGGGGGAGGTCAGTACTTC.